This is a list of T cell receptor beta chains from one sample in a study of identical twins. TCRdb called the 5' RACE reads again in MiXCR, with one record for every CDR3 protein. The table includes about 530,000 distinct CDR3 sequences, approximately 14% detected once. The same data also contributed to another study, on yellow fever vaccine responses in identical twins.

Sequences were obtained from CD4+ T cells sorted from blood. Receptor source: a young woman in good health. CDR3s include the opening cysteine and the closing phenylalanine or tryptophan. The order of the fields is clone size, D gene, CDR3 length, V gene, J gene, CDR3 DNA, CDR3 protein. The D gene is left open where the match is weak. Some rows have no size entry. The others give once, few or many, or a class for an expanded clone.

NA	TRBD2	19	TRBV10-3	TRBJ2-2	TGTGCCACCACCCAAGGGCTAGCGGGGGGGGCTCGGAACACCGGGGAGCTGTTTTTT	CATTQGLAGGARNTGELFF
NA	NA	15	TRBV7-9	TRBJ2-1	TGTGCCAGCACCGCTGCGGAGGGGGCAAACAATGAGCAGTTCTTC	CASTAAEGANNEQFF
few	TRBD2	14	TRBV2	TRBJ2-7	TGTGCCAGCGAGAGCCTAGCGGGATTCGACGAGCAGTACTTC	CASESLAGFDEQYF
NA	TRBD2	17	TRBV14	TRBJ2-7	TGTGCCAGCAGCCAAGAACGACCCGGACTAGCGGGATACGAGCAGTACTTC	CASSQERPGLAGYEQYF
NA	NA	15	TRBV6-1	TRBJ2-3	TGTGCCAGCAGTGAAAGCTGGACGCTTACAGATACGCAGTATTTT	CASSESWTLTDTQYF
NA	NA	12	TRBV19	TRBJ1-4	TGTGCCAGTAGTATACCAGCTGAAAAACTGTTTTTT	CASSIPAEKLFF
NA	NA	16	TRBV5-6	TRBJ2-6	TGTGCCAGCAGCTTGAATCCTAGCTCTGGGGCCAACGTCCTGACTTTC	CASSLNPSSGANVLTF
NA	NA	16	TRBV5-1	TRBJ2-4	TGCGCCAGCAGCTTGGGTCAGGAGATAGCCAAAAACATTCAGTACTTC	CASSLGQEIAKNIQYF
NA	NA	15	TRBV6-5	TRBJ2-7	TGTGCCAGCAGTTATTTCCCTACCTCCTCCTACGAGCAGTACTTC	CASSYFPTSSYEQYF
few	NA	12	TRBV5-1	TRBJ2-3	TGCGCCAGCAGCTTTCTCCCAGATACGCAGTATTTT	CASSFLPDTQYF
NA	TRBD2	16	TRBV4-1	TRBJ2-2	TGCGCCAGCAGCCGCGGCGCACTAGCGGGAACCGGGGAGCTGTTTTTT	CASSRGALAGTGELFF
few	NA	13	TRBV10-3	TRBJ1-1	TGTGCCACCTTGGACAAATGGAACACTGAAGCTTTCTTT	CATLDKWNTEAFF
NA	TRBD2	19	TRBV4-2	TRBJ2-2	TGTGCCAGCAGCCAAGTGGTACTAGCGGGGTTGGGGAACACCGGGGAGCTGTTTTTT	CASSQVVLAGLGNTGELFF
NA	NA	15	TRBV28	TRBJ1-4	TGTGCCAGCAGTTTATATTGGGAAGGGTATGAAAAACTGTTTTTT	CASSLYWEGYEKLFF
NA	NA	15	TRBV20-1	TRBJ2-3	TGCAGTGCTAGAAGGTGGGAGGGGGGGGCAGATACGCAGTATTTT	CSARRWEGGADTQYF
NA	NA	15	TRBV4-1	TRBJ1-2	TGCGCCAGCAGCCAAGTTTCTCCAGGGAAGTATGGCTACACCTTC	CASSQVSPGKYGYTF
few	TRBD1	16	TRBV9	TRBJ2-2	TGTGCCAGCAGCGTAGTCCCAACAGGGGACACCGGGGAGCTGTTTTTT	CASSVVPTGDTGELFF
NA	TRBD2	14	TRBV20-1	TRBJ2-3	TGCAGGGTCCAATCTAGCGGACCCACAGATACGCAGTATTTT	CRVQSSGPTDTQYF
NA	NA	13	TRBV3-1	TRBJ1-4	TGTGCCAGCAGCAGCCGGACCGCTGAAAAACTGTTTTTT	CASSSRTAEKLFF
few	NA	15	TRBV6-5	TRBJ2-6	TGTGCCAGCAGTTACGTGGGCTCTGGGGCCAACGTCCTGACTTTC	CASSYVGSGANVLTF
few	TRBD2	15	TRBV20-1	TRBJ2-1	TGCAGTGCAAGGGGGGGTAGCGGGGTGTGGAATGAGCAGTTCTTC	CSARGGSGVWNEQFF
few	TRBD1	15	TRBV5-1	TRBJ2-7	TGCGCCAGCAGCTTGATGGGACAGGGGTTTAACGAGCAGTACTTC	CASSLMGQGFNEQYF
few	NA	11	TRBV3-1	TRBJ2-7	TGTGCCAGCAGCCAAGAAAACGAGCAGTACTTC	CASSQENEQYF
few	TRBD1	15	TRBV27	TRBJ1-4	TGTGCCAGCAGTTTAAGAGGGACAGTTAATGAAAAACTGTTTTTT	CASSLRGTVNEKLFF
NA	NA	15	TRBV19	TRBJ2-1	TGTGCCAGTAGTGAGGGGCCAGGAGGGGTGTATGAGCAGTTCTTC	CASSEGPGGVYEQFF
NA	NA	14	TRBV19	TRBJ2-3	TGTGCCAGTAACCCGGGACGGAGCACAGATACGCAGTATTTT	CASNPGRSTDTQYF
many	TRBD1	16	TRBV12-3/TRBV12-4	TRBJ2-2	TGTGCCAGCAGTTTTGGGACAGGGAGTCGCGCCGGGGAGCTGTTTTTT	CASSFGTGSRAGELFF
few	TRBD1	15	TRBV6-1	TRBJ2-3	TGTGCCAGCCGCCGGACAGGGCCCACCGCGGATACGCAGTATTTT	CASRRTGPTADTQYF
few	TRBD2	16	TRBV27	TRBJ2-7	TGTGCCAGCAGTTTCTCAAGCGGGAGCAGCTCCTACGAGCAGTACTTC	CASSFSSGSSSYEQYF
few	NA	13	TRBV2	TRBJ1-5	TGTGCCAGCAGCCCGGGGCTCAATCAGCCCCAGCATTTT	CASSPGLNQPQHF
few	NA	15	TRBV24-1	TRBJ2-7	TGTGCCACCAGTGATCCACGGTTATCATCCTACGAGCAGTACTTC	CATSDPRLSSYEQYF
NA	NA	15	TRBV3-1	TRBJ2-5	TGTGCCAGCAGCAAAGGGACGTCCGCAGCCCCGGCCCAGTACTTC	CASSKGTSAAPAQYF
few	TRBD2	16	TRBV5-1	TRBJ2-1	TGCGCCAGCAGCTTGGGCGGTAGCGGGAGGGACAATGAGCAGTTCTTC	CASSLGGSGRDNEQFF
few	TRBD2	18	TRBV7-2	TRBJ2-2	TGTGCCAGCAGCTTAGCGCTAGTAGCGGGACGAAGTACCGGGGAGCTGTTTTTT	CASSLALVAGRSTGELFF
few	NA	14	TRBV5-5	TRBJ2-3	TGTGCCAGCAGCTTGGGCAGGGACACAGATACGCAGTATTTT	CASSLGRDTDTQYF
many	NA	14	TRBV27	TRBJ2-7	TGTGCCAGCAGTTTTGAGTCAGGAGCCTACGAGCAGTACTTC	CASSFESGAYEQYF
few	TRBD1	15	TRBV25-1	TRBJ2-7	TGTGCCAGCAGCGAGGACAGGGGCGGGTCTTACGAGCAGTACTTC	CASSEDRGGSYEQYF
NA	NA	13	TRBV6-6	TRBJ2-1	TGTGCCAGCAAGATGCTAGATTACAATGAGCAGTTCTTC	CASKMLDYNEQFF
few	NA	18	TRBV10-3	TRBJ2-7	TGTGCCATCAGTGACACGATCACCTTGACAGGGAGGGAGGACGGGCAGTACTTC	CAISDTITLTGREDGQYF
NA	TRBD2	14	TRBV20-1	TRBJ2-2	TGCAGTGCTCGAGGACTAGCGGGAACCGGGGAGCTGTTTTTT	CSARGLAGTGELFF
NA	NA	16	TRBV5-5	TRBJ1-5	TGTGCCAGCAGCTCAGGCCGTCGGGTGGGTGGTGAGGCCCAGCATTTT	CASSSGRRVGGEAQHF